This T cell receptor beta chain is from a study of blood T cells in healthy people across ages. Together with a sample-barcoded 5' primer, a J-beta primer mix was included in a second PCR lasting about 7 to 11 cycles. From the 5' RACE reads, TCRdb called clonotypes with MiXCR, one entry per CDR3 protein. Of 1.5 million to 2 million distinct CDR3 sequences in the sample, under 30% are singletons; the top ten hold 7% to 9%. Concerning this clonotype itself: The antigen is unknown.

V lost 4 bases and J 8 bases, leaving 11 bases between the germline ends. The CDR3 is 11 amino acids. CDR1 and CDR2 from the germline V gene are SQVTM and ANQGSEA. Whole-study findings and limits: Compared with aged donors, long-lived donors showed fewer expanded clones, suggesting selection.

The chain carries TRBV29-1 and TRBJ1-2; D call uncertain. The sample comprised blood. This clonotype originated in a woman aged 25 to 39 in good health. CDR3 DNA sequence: TGCAGCGTTGGGAAAGGATACGGCTACACCTTC. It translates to CSVGKGYGYTF.